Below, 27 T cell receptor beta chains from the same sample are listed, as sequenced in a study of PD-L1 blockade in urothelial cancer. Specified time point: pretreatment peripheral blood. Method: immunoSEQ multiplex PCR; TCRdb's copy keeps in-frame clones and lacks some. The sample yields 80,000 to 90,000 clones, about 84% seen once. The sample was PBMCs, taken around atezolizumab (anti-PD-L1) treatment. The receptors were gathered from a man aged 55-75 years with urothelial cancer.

The CDR3 bases are TGTGCCAGCAGTGAATTTAGACACTTCTCTGGAAACACCATATATTTT. Translated, it gives CASSEFRHFSGNTIYF. V and J are TRBV25-1 and TRBJ1-3; no reliable D call. The germline gives CDR1 MGHDK, CDR2 SYGVNS. V was clipped by 1 base and J by 0 bases, with 10 bases between them. This CDR3 spans 16 amino acids.

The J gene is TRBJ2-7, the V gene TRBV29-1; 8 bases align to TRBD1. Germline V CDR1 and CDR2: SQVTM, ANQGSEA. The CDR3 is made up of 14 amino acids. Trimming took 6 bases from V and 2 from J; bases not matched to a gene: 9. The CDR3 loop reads CSVAPGQVTYEQYF. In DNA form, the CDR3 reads TGCAGCGTGGCTCCGGGACAGGTGACCTACGAGCAGTACTTC.

The CDR3 coding sequence is TGTGCCAGCAGTGAGGACAGGATTAATGAAAAACTGTTTTTT. This sequence encodes CASSEDRINEKLFF. The chain has TRBV6-1 and TRBJ1-4, with 7 positions matching TRBD1. The CDR3 has 14 amino acids. V was clipped by 3 bases and J by 4 bases; unmatched bases: 2. Germline CDR1 MNHNS, CDR2 SASEGT.

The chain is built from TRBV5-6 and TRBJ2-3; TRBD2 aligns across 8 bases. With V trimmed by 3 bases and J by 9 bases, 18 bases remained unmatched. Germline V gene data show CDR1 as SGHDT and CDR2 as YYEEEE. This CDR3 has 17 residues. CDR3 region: CASSSLSGQRGLITQYF. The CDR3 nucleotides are TGTGCCAGCAGCTCCCTGTCGGGCCAGCGGGGGTTGATAACGCAGTATTTT.

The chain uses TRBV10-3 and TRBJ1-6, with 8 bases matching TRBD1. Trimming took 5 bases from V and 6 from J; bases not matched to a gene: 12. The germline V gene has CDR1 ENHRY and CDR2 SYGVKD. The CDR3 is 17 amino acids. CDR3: CAISKTTGGFGNSPLHF. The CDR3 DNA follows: TGTGCCATCAGTAAAACAACAGGGGGGTTTGGTAATTCACCCCTCCACTTT.

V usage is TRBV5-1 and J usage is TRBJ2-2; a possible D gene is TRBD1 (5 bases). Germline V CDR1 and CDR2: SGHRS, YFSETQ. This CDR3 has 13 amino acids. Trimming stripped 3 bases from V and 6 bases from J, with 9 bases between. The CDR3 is CASSSQGSGELFF. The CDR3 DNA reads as TGCGCCAGCAGCTCGCAGGGATCCGGGGAGCTGTTTTTT.

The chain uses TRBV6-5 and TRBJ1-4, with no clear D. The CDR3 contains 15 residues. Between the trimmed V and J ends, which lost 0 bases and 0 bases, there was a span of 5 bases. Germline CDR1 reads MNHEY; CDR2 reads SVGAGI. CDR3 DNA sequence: TGTGCCAGCAGTTACTCGGTAGCAACTAATGAAAAACTGTTTTTT. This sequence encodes CASSYSVATNEKLFF.

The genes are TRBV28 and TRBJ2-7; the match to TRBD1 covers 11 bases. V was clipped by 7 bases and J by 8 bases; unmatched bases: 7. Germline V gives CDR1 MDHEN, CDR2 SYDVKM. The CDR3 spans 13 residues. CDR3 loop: CASTRTGGRKQYF. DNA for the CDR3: TGTGCCAGCACACGGACAGGGGGCAGGAAGCAGTACTTC.

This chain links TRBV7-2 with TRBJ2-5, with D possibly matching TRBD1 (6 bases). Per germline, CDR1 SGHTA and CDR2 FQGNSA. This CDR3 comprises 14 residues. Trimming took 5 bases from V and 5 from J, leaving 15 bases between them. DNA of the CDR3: TGTGCCAGCAGCGAGAGGGGGTCGGGGGAGACCCAGTACTTC. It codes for CASSERGSGETQYF.

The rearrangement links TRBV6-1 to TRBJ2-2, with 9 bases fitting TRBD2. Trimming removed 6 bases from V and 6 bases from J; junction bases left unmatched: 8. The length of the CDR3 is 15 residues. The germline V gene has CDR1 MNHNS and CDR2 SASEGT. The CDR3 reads CASRKGLAVAGELFF. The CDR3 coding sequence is TGTGCCAGCAGGAAGGGACTAGCAGTGGCCGGGGAGCTGTTTTTT.

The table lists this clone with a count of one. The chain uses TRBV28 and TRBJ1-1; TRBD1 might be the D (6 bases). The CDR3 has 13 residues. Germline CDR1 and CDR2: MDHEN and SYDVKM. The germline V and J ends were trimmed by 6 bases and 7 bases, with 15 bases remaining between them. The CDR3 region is CASSRAGAFEAFF. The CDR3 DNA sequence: TGTGCCAGCAGCCGGGCGGGGGCCTTTGAAGCTTTCTTT.

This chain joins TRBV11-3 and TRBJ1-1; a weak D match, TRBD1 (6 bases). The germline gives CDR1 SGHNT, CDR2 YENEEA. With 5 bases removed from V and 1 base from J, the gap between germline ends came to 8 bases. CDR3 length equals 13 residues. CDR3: CASSQTGNTEAFF. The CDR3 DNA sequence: TGTGCCAGCAGCCAGACAGGGAACACTGAAGCTTTCTTT.

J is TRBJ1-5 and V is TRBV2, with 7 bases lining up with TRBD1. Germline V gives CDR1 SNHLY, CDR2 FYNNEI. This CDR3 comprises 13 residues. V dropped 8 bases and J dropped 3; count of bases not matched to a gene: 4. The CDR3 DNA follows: TGTGCCAGCGGAGGACAGGCCAATCAGCCCCAGCATTTT. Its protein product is CASGGQANQPQHF.

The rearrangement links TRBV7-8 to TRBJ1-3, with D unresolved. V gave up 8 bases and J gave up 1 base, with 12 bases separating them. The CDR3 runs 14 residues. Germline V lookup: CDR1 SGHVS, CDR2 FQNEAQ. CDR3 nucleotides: TGTGCCAGCTCTAGGTCGGGTTCTGGAAACACCATATATTTT. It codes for CASSRSGSGNTIYF.

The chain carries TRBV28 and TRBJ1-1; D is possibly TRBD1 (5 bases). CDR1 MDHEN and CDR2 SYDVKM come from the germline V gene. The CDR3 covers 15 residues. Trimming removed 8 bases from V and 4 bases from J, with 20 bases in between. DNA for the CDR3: TGTGCCAGCTCACTTACCCCCGGGGGGAGCACTGAAGCTTTCTTT. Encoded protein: CASSLTPGGSTEAFF. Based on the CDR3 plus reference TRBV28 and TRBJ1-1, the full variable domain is DVKVTQSSRYLVKRTGEKVFLECVQDMDHENMFWYRQDPGLGLRLIYFSYDVKMKEKGDIPEGYSVSREKKERFSLILESASTNQTSMYLCASSLTPGGSTEAFFGQGTRLTVV.

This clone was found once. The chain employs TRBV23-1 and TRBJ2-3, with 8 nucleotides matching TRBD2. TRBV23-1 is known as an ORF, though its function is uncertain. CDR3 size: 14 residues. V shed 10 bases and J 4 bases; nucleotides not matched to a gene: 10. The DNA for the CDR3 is TGCGCCAACACGCTTAGCGGGGCGCCAGATACGCAGTATTTT. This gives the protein CANTLSGAPDTQYF.

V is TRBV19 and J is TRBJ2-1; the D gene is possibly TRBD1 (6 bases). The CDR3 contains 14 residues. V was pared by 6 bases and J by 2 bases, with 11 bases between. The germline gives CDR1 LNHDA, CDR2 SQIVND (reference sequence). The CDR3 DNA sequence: TGTGCCAGTAGGCAGGGGTCCCCCTACAATGAGCAGTTCTTC. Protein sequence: CASRQGSPYNEQFF.

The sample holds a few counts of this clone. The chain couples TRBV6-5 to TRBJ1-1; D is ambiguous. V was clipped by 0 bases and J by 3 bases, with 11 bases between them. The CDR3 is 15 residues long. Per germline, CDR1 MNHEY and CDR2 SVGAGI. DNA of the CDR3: TGTGCCAGCAGTTACTCGACTACGGTGGACACTGAAGCTTTCTTT. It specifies CASSYSTTVDTEAFF.

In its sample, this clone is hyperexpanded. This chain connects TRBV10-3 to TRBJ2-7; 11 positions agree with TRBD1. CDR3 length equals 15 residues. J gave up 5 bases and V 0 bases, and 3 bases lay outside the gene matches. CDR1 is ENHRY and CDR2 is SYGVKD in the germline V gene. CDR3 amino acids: CAISESQDRGHEQYF. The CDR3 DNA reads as TGTGCCATCAGTGAGTCCCAGGACAGGGGGCACGAGCAGTACTTC.

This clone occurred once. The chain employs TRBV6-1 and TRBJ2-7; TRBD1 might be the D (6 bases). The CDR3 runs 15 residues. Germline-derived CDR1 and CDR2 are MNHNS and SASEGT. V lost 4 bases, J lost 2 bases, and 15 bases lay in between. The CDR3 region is CASSAYQDRTYEQYF. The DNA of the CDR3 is TGTGCCAGCAGTGCCTACCAAGACAGGACCTACGAGCAGTACTTC.

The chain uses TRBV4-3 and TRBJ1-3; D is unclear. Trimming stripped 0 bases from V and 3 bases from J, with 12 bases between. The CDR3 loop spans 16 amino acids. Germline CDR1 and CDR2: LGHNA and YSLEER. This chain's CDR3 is CASSQDAAMNGNTIYF. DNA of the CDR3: TGCGCCAGCAGCCAAGATGCGGCGATGAATGGAAACACCATATATTTT.

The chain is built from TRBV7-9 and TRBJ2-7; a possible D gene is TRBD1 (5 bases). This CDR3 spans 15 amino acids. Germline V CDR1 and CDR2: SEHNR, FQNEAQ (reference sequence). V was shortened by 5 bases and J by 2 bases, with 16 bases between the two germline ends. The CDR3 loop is CASSPMAGKTYEQYF. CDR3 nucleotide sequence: TGTGCCAGCAGCCCAATGGCAGGGAAAACCTACGAGCAGTACTTC.

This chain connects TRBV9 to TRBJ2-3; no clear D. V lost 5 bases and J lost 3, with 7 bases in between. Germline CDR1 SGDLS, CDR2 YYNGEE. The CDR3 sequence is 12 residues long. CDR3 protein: CASSVVTDTQYF. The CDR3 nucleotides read TGTGCCAGCAGTGTTGTAACAGATACGCAGTATTTT.

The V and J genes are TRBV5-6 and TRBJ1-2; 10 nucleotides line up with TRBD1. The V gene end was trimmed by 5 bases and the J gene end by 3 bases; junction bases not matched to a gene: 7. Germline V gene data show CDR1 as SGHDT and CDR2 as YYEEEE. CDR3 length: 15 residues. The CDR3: CASSRRTGGYYGYTF. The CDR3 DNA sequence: TGTGCCAGCAGTCGGAGGACAGGGGGTTACTATGGCTACACCTTC.

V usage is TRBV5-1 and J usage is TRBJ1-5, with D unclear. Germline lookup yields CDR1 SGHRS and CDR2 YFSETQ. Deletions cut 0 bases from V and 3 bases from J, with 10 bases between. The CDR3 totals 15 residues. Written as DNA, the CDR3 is TGCGCCAGCAGCTTGGTGTCCGGTAACAATCAGCCCCAGCATTTT. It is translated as CASSLVSGNNQPQHF. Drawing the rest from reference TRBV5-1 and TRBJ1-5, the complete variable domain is KAGVTQTPRYLIKTRGQQVTLSCSPISGHRSVSWYQQTPGQGLQFLFEYFSETQRNKGNFPGRFSGRQFSNSRSEMNVSTLELGDSALYLCASSLVSGNNQPQHFGDGTRLSIL.

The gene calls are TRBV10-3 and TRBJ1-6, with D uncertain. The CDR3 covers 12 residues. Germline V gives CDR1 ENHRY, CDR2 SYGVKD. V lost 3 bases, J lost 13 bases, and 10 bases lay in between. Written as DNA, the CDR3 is TGTGCCATCAGTGAAGAGGATCGGCCCCTCCACTTT. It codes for CAISEEDRPLHF.

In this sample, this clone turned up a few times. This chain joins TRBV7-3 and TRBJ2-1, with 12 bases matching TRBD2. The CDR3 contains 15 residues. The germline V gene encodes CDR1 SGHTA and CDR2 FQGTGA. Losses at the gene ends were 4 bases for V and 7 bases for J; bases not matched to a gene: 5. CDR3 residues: CASSSLAGGVNEQFF. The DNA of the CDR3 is TGTGCCAGCAGCTCCCTAGCGGGAGGGGTTAATGAGCAGTTCTTC.